Listed below are T cell receptor beta chains from one sample, sequenced in a study of cytomegalovirus exposure and HLA in healthy donors. Libraries were prepared by immunoSEQ multiplex PCR; TCRdb keeps only in-frame clonotypes and omits some of them. The sample contains over 250,000 clones, around 86% of which appear only once. The sample comprised PBMCs. The receptors were gathered from a man aged 35 to 55 in good health and CMV-seropositive. Both conserved end residues are part of each CDR3. A D gene is named only where the DNA matches it firmly. A row's size may be missing; if present it is once, few, many or a size class.

V gene: TRBV19; D gene: TRBD2; clone size: NA; J gene: TRBJ2-2; CDR3 protein: CASNMREENTGELFF; CDR3 DNA: TGTGCCAGTAACATGCGGGAGGAAAACACCGGGGAGCTGTTTTTT
V gene: TRBV6-5; D gene: NA; clone size: NA; J gene: TRBJ2-1; CDR3 protein: CASSYVGDEQFF; CDR3 DNA: TGTGCCAGCAGTTACGTGGGAGATGAGCAGTTCTTC
V gene: TRBV15; D gene: NA; clone size: NA; J gene: TRBJ2-7; CDR3 protein: CATSRGAGSTYEQYF; CDR3 DNA: TGTGCCACCAGCAGAGGGGCAGGATCCACCTACGAGCAGTACTTC
V gene: TRBV7-9; D gene: NA; clone size: NA; J gene: TRBJ2-1; CDR3 protein: CASSLGDIRRALF; CDR3 DNA: TGTGCCAGCAGCTTAGGGGACATCAGAAGAGCCCTCTTC
V gene: TRBV7-2; D gene: TRBD1; clone size: NA; J gene: TRBJ2-1; CDR3 protein: CASSIVPGQGVNEQFF; CDR3 DNA: TGTGCCAGCAGCATCGTCCCGGGACAGGGCGTTAATGAGCAGTTCTTC
V gene: TRBV5-8; D gene: TRBD1; clone size: NA; J gene: TRBJ1-3; CDR3 protein: CASSLTGFTGNTIYF; CDR3 DNA: TGTGCCAGCAGCCTGACAGGGTTCACTGGAAACACCATATATTTT
V gene: TRBV5-1; D gene: NA; clone size: NA; J gene: TRBJ2-7; CDR3 protein: CASSETGAYRARGDEQYF; CDR3 DNA: TGCGCCAGCAGCGAAACGGGCGCTTACAGGGCCCGAGGAGACGAGCAGTACTTC
V gene: TRBV7-3; D gene: TRBD1; clone size: NA; J gene: TRBJ2-3; CDR3 protein: CASSLQGNTQYF; CDR3 DNA: TGTGCCAGCAGCCTACAGGGGAATACGCAGTATTTT
V gene: TRBV9; D gene: NA; clone size: NA; J gene: TRBJ2-7; CDR3 protein: CASSVGGAASYEQYF; CDR3 DNA: TGTGCCAGCAGCGTAGGCGGGGCCGCCTCCTACGAGCAGTACTTC
V gene: TRBV14; D gene: TRBD2; clone size: NA; J gene: TRBJ2-7; CDR3 protein: CASSLWTSGSSDEQYF; CDR3 DNA: TGTGCCAGCAGCCTCTGGACTAGCGGGAGCTCCGACGAGCAGTACTTC
V gene: TRBV19; D gene: TRBD1; clone size: NA; J gene: TRBJ1-2; CDR3 protein: CASRTGNYGYTF; CDR3 DNA: TGTGCCAGTAGGACAGGGAACTATGGCTACACCTTC
V gene: TRBV19; D gene: TRBD1; clone size: NA; J gene: TRBJ2-1; CDR3 protein: CASSIGLGRTGRSNEQFF; CDR3 DNA: TGTGCCAGTAGTATCGGGTTAGGCAGGACAGGGCGTTCCAATGAGCAGTTCTTC
V gene: TRBV27; D gene: TRBD2; clone size: NA; J gene: TRBJ2-1; CDR3 protein: CASRYDSGSLNEQFF; CDR3 DNA: TGTGCCAGCAGATACGATAGCGGGAGTCTCAATGAGCAGTTCTTC
V gene: TRBV4-2; D gene: NA; clone size: NA; J gene: TRBJ2-7; CDR3 protein: CASSQDVSYEQYF; CDR3 DNA: TGTGCCAGCAGCCAAGATGTCAGCTACGAGCAGTACTTC
V gene: TRBV6-5; D gene: NA; clone size: NA; J gene: TRBJ1-2; CDR3 protein: CASSYTPLRANYGYTF; CDR3 DNA: TGTGCCAGCAGTTACACCCCACTCAGGGCGAACTATGGCTACACCTTC
V gene: TRBV7-6; D gene: TRBD1; clone size: few; J gene: TRBJ1-3; CDR3 protein: CASSPMTGGLSGNTIYF; CDR3 DNA: TGTGCCAGCAGCCCTATGACAGGGGGCCTCTCTGGAAACACCATATATTTT
V gene: TRBV28; D gene: NA; clone size: NA; J gene: TRBJ2-1; CDR3 protein: CASSWAGRVNEQFF; CDR3 DNA: TGTGCCAGCAGTTGGGCGGGAAGGGTTAATGAGCAGTTCTTC
V gene: TRBV10-2; D gene: TRBD2; clone size: few; J gene: TRBJ2-7; CDR3 protein: CASRGGRRGYEQYF; CDR3 DNA: TGCGCCAGCAGGGGCGGGAGAAGGGGCTACGAGCAGTACTTC
V gene: TRBV7-2; D gene: TRBD2; clone size: NA; J gene: TRBJ2-3; CDR3 protein: CASSSRPGLGKDTQYF; CDR3 DNA: TGTGCCAGCAGCTCCCGGCCGGGACTAGGTAAAGATACGCAGTATTTT
V gene: TRBV28; D gene: NA; clone size: NA; J gene: TRBJ1-5; CDR3 protein: CASSLSGSVVQPQHF; CDR3 DNA: TGTGCCAGCAGTTTATCGGGGTCTGTCGTTCAGCCCCAGCATTTT
V gene: TRBV4-3; D gene: NA; clone size: NA; J gene: TRBJ2-3; CDR3 protein: CASSAGRYATDTQYF; CDR3 DNA: TGCGCCAGCAGCGCGGGTCGGTACGCCACAGATACGCAGTATTTT
V gene: TRBV5-6; D gene: NA; clone size: few; J gene: TRBJ1-3; CDR3 protein: CASSLGPTVSGNTIYF; CDR3 DNA: TGTGCCAGCAGCTTGGGCCCTACGGTCTCTGGAAACACCATATATTTT
V gene: TRBV27; D gene: TRBD1; clone size: NA; J gene: TRBJ2-1; CDR3 protein: CASSPGTAYNEQFF; CDR3 DNA: TGTGCCAGCAGTCCCGGGACAGCCTACAATGAGCAGTTCTTC
V gene: TRBV5-1; D gene: TRBD2; clone size: NA; J gene: TRBJ2-5; CDR3 protein: CASSPTSGRETQYF; CDR3 DNA: TGCGCCAGCAGCCCGACTAGCGGGAGGGAGACCCAGTACTTC
V gene: TRBV28; D gene: TRBD2; clone size: NA; J gene: TRBJ2-4; CDR3 protein: CASSLPGLAGNIQYF; CDR3 DNA: TGTGCCAGCAGTTTACCGGGACTAGCGGGAAACATTCAGTACTTC
V gene: TRBV9; D gene: NA; clone size: NA; J gene: TRBJ2-1; CDR3 protein: CASSGGTDEQFF; CDR3 DNA: TGTGCCAGCAGCGGCGGGACAGATGAGCAGTTCTTC
V gene: TRBV27; D gene: TRBD2; clone size: once; J gene: TRBJ2-7; CDR3 protein: CASSQTSGTGEQYF; CDR3 DNA: TGTGCCAGCAGTCAGACTAGCGGGACGGGGGAGCAGTACTTC
V gene: TRBV9; D gene: NA; clone size: NA; J gene: TRBJ2-3; CDR3 protein: CASSVGTGHSTDTQYF; CDR3 DNA: TGTGCCAGCAGCGTCGGGACGGGACATAGCACAGATACGCAGTATTTT
V gene: TRBV18; D gene: TRBD1; clone size: NA; J gene: TRBJ1-3; CDR3 protein: CASSPDRDHSGNTIYF; CDR3 DNA: TGTGCCAGCTCACCAGACAGGGACCACTCTGGAAACACCATATATTTT
V gene: TRBV6-5; D gene: TRBD1; clone size: NA; J gene: TRBJ1-5; CDR3 protein: CASRGDRGPDGPQHF; CDR3 DNA: TGTGCCAGCAGAGGAGACAGGGGTCCTGATGGGCCCCAGCATTTT
V gene: TRBV19; D gene: TRBD1; clone size: NA; J gene: TRBJ1-1; CDR3 protein: CASVPQGGNTEAFF; CDR3 DNA: TGTGCCAGTGTGCCCCAAGGGGGCAACACTGAAGCTTTCTTT
V gene: TRBV2; D gene: NA; clone size: NA; J gene: TRBJ2-1; CDR3 protein: CASSEKPAGYVEQFF; CDR3 DNA: TGTGCCAGCAGTGAAAAACCCGCAGGGTACGTTGAGCAGTTCTTC
V gene: TRBV6-5; D gene: NA; clone size: NA; J gene: TRBJ2-5; CDR3 protein: CASWRFSNQETQYF; CDR3 DNA: TGTGCCAGCTGGCGGTTCTCCAACCAAGAGACCCAGTACTTC
V gene: TRBV11-3; D gene: TRBD2; clone size: once; J gene: TRBJ2-1; CDR3 protein: CASSLGRSRRGGDEQFF; CDR3 DNA: TGTGCCAGCAGCTTAGGGCGGTCAAGGCGGGGAGGGGATGAGCAGTTCTTC
V gene: TRBV11-2; D gene: TRBD2; clone size: NA; J gene: TRBJ2-1; CDR3 protein: CASSYLAGAYNEQFF; CDR3 DNA: TGTGCCAGCAGCTATCTAGCGGGTGCCTACAATGAGCAGTTCTTC
V gene: TRBV14; D gene: NA; clone size: few; J gene: TRBJ2-7; CDR3 protein: CASSPQQAGEQYF; CDR3 DNA: TGTGCCAGCAGCCCCCAGCAGGCGGGGGAGCAGTACTTC
V gene: TRBV28; D gene: NA; clone size: NA; J gene: TRBJ1-1; CDR3 protein: CASRSPLGHRTFF; CDR3 DNA: TGTGCCAGCAGGTCTCCGTTAGGACACAGAACTTTCTTT
V gene: TRBV28; D gene: NA; clone size: NA; J gene: TRBJ2-5; CDR3 protein: CASSLSPLAPQETQYF; CDR3 DNA: TGTGCCAGCAGTTTAAGCCCCCTAGCGCCACAAGAGACCCAGTACTTC
V gene: TRBV4-1; D gene: TRBD2; clone size: NA; J gene: TRBJ2-1; CDR3 protein: CASSRLAGDNEQFF; CDR3 DNA: TGCGCCAGCAGTCGACTAGCGGGAGACAATGAGCAGTTCTTC
V gene: TRBV5-1; D gene: TRBD1; clone size: NA; J gene: TRBJ2-7; CDR3 protein: CASRPGQGAYEQYF; CDR3 DNA: TGCGCCAGCAGACCGGGACAGGGGGCCTACGAGCAGTACTTC
V gene: TRBV28; D gene: TRBD1; clone size: NA; J gene: TRBJ2-7; CDR3 protein: CASSSSGTGFGYEQYF; CDR3 DNA: TGTGCCAGCAGTTCCTCCGGGACAGGGTTTGGGTACGAGCAGTACTTC
V gene: TRBV7-9; D gene: TRBD2; clone size: once; J gene: TRBJ2-2; CDR3 protein: CASSPGTSGGNTGELFF; CDR3 DNA: TGTGCCAGCAGCCCCGGGACTAGCGGGGGGAACACCGGGGAGCTGTTTTTT
V gene: TRBV2; D gene: NA; clone size: NA; J gene: TRBJ1-3; CDR3 protein: CASSVAQGRTGNTIYF; CDR3 DNA: TGTGCCAGCAGTGTTGCCCAGGGCAGGACTGGAAACACCATATATTTT